What follows are 24 T cell receptor beta chains derived from one specimen sequenced in a study of lymphopenia after photon versus proton radiotherapy. Generated by immunoSEQ multiplex PCR, the TCRdb table keeps only in-frame clones and is missing some. The table lists around 25,000 clones, approximately 88% of them singletons. The material was peripheral blood, obtained from a patient treated with photon-based radiotherapy. The receptors originated from a man aged 40-49 years with gastric cancer.

The J gene is TRBJ2-7, the V gene TRBV2; perhaps TRBD2 as D (5 bases). The CDR3 loop spans 15 amino acids. From germline, CDR1 is SNHLY and CDR2 FYNNEI. Between the trimmed V and J ends, which lost 5 bases and 4 bases, there was a span of 18 bases. The CDR3 DNA sequence: TGTGCCAGCAGTCCCGAAGGACTGCTTGCGTACGAGCAGTACTTC. This gives the protein CASSPEGLLAYEQYF.

By sample fraction, this clone is medium-sized (0.01 to 0.1%). The chain recombines TRBV11-2 with TRBJ1-1, with 8 bases aligning to TRBD1. The CDR3 contains 16 residues. Trimming cost V 1 base and J 4 bases; bases outside gene matches: 8. Germline loops: CDR1 SGHAT, CDR2 FQNNGV. The CDR3 reads CASSLVMGQVRTEAFF. DNA for the CDR3: TGTGCCAGCAGCTTAGTTATGGGACAGGTGCGCACTGAAGCTTTCTTT.

In this sample, this clone turned up a few times. The J gene is TRBJ1-1, the V gene TRBV6-5; D is undetermined. The V gene lost 6 bases and the J gene lost 8 bases, with 16 bases spanning the gap. There are 13 residues in the CDR3. Germline V CDR1 and CDR2: MNHEY, SVGAGI. CDR3 in amino acids: CASRGTLEKEAFF. CDR3 DNA: TGTGCCAGCAGAGGCACCCTCGAAAAAGAAGCTTTCTTT.

The chain employs TRBV7-9 and TRBJ1-6; unclear D gene. The V gene's germline CDR1 is SEHNR and CDR2 FQNEAQ (reference sequence). Trimming cost V 5 bases and J 7 bases, with 6 bases left between them. The CDR3 runs to 12 residues. CDR3 region: CASSLINSPLHF. CDR3 DNA sequence: TGTGCCAGCAGCCTGATCAATTCACCCCTCCACTTT.

The J gene is TRBJ2-1, the V gene TRBV18, with 11 bases matching TRBD2. CDR3 size: 16 residues. Germline lookup yields CDR1 KGHSH and CDR2 LQKENI. J gave up 9 bases and V 0 bases, and 7 bases lay outside the gene matches. The CDR3 nucleotides are TGTGCCAGCTCACCACCCGCTAGCGGGGGGTGGAGTGAGCAGTTCTTC. Amino acid sequence: CASSPPASGGWSEQFF.

This clone came up a few times. The rearrangement joins TRBV11-2 to TRBJ2-3; D not certain. This CDR3 spans 13 amino acids. The V end lost 4 bases, the J end lost 2 bases, and 7 bases lay between the germline ends. Germline CDR1 SGHAT, CDR2 FQNNGV. The CDR3, as DNA: TGTGCCAGCAGCTCTGGCCCCACAGATACGCAGTATTTT. Translation gives CASSSGPTDTQYF.

V gene TRBV7-6 combines with J gene TRBJ1-1, with D unresolved. The CDR3 covers 14 residues. The V end was cut by 3 bases, the J end by 1 base, with 9 bases between. Germline CDR1 is SGHVS and CDR2 is FNYEAQ. CDR3 protein: CASSFNGENTEAFF. The CDR3 region has the DNA TGTGCCAGCAGCTTTAACGGGGAGAACACTGAAGCTTTCTTT.

This clone has a single count. The chain employs TRBV29-1 and TRBJ1-1; D gene ambiguous. Deletions cut 1 base from V and 7 bases from J, with 13 bases between. The CDR3 totals 13 residues. In germline, CDR1 is SQVTM, CDR2 ANQGSEA. CDR3 in amino acids: CSVEGEITDEAFF. As DNA, the CDR3 is TGCAGCGTTGAAGGCGAGATCACGGATGAAGCTTTCTTT.

This clone was detected once. The genes are TRBV5-1 and TRBJ2-7, with 8 nucleotides matching TRBD1. The V segment lost 4 bases and the J segment 3 bases; nucleotides outside the gene matches: 9. This CDR3 contains 15 residues. CDR1 SGHRS and CDR2 YFSETQ come from the germline V gene. The DNA for the CDR3 is TGCGCCAGCAGCCCTGCGGCAGGGGGCCTCTACGAGCAGTACTTC. This encodes CASSPAAGGLYEQYF.

The V and J genes are TRBV30 and TRBJ2-4; maybe TRBD1 (6 bases). The germline CDR1 and CDR2 sequences are GTSNPN and SVGIG (reference sequence). V lost 5 bases and J lost 2, with 13 bases in between. This CDR3 region has 14 residues. CDR3 nucleotides: TGTGCCTGGGGCCCCCAGGGGTCCAAAAACATTCAGTACTTC. Translated, it gives CAWGPQGSKNIQYF. The entire variable domain, with the rest obtained from reference TRBV30 and TRBJ2-4, is as follows: SQTIHQWPATLVQPVGSPLSLECTVEGTSNPNLYWYRQAAGRGLQLLFYSVGIGQISSEVPQNLSASRPQDRQFILSSKKLLLSDSGFYLCAWGPQGSKNIQYFGAGTRLSVL.

The chain recombines TRBV23-1 with TRBJ1-5; no firm D call. TRBV23-1 is an ORF; its function is uncertain. The CDR3 spans 17 residues. V gave up 1 base and J gave up 0 bases, with 13 bases separating them. CDR3 amino acids: CASSQYPHLLSNQPQHF. CDR3 sequence (DNA): TGCGCCAGCAGTCAATACCCCCACCTACTTAGCAATCAGCCCCAGCATTTT.

The chain joins TRBV7-2 to TRBJ1-1, with a possible D match to TRBD1 (6 bases). The CDR3 covers 14 residues. Trimming took off 7 bases at V and 1 base at J, with 13 bases between the two ends. From germline, CDR1 is SGHTA and CDR2 FQGNSA. Written as DNA, the CDR3 is TGTGCCAGCAAAAAGGGGGGCAAGAACACTGAAGCTTTCTTT. Its translation: CASKKGGKNTEAFF.

This clone was found once. The rearrangement uses TRBV30 and TRBJ1-4; D call uncertain. V was trimmed by 2 bases and J by 1 base, leaving 11 bases between them. Germline V gene lookup returns CDR1 GTSNPN and CDR2 SVGIG (reference sequence). The CDR3 has 15 amino acids. CDR3 sequence reads: CAWSKDSRTNEKLFF. The CDR3 DNA follows: TGTGCCTGGAGTAAGGACTCTCGAACTAATGAAAAACTGTTTTTT.

Turning to this clone: One end of the junction varies from germline; a read error may be responsible. The chain joins TRBV7-7 to TRBJ2-2; a weak D match, TRBD2 (5 bases). Per germline, CDR1 SSHAT and CDR2 FNYEAQ (reference sequence). The CDR3 totals 16 residues. CDR3 sequence (DNA): TGTGCTAGCAGCCCCGGGCCCCGGGGGAACACCGGGGAGCTGTTTTTT. Residues: CASSPGPRGNTGELFF.

The J gene is TRBJ2-1, the V gene TRBV9; 7 positions match TRBD2. V shed 3 bases and J 2 bases; nucleotides not matched to a gene: 11. Germline V gene sequence: CDR1 SGDLS, CDR2 YYNGEE. This CDR3 is 17 amino acids long. The CDR3 region is CASSAARLAGPYNEQFF. CDR3 sequence (DNA): TGTGCCAGCAGCGCCGCTAGACTAGCTGGCCCCTACAATGAGCAGTTCTTC.

The rearrangement links TRBV2 to TRBJ2-6; D remains ambiguous. Germline V gives CDR1 SNHLY, CDR2 FYNNEI. The CDR3 is made up of 16 amino acids. The V and J ends lost 2 bases and 4 bases respectively, with 12 bases between them. The CDR3 bases are TGTGCCAGCAGTGAATTGTCCCCTCTGGGGGCCAACGTCCTGACTTTC. This codes for CASSELSPLGANVLTF. The full variable domain, rest sourced from reference TRBV2 and TRBJ2-6, is EPEVTQTPSHQVTQMGQEVILRCVPISNHLYFYWYRQILGQKVEFLVSFYNNEISEKSEIFDDQFSVERPDGSNFTLKIRSTKLEDSAMYFCASSELSPLGANVLTFGAGSRLTVL.

The rearrangement links TRBV7-3 to TRBJ2-2; 12 nucleotides line up with TRBD1. CDR1 is SGHTA and CDR2 is FQGTGA in the germline V gene. Losses at the gene ends were 5 bases for V and 7 bases for J; bases not matched to a gene: 8. The CDR3 consists of 16 residues. The CDR3 coding sequence is TGTGCCAGCAGCGGATCCGGGACAGGGGGCAGCGGGGAGCTGTTTTTT. Protein sequence: CASSGSGTGGSGELFF. The variable domain in full, with the rest retrieved from reference TRBV7-3 and TRBJ2-2, is GAGVSQTPSNKVTEKGKYVELRCDPISGHTALYWYRQSLGQGPEFLIYFQGTGAADDSGLPNDRFFAVRPEGSVSTLKIQRTERGDSAVYLCASSGSGTGGSGELFFGEGSRLTVL.

This chain connects TRBV5-4 to TRBJ2-7; D remains unclear. The germline V gene has CDR1 SGHNT and CDR2 YYREEE (reference sequence). This CDR3 comprises 15 residues. With 5 bases removed from V and 0 bases from J, the gap between germline ends came to 15 bases. DNA for the CDR3: TGTGCCAGCAGACCCGACCTTAGCCCCTCCTACGAGCAGTACTTC. This sequence encodes CASRPDLSPSYEQYF.

In its sample, this clone was seen once. The V call is TRBV12-5, the J call TRBJ1-1, with D perhaps TRBD1 (6 bases). V lost 3 bases and J lost 10, with 15 bases in between. CDR3 length equals 13 residues. Germline V lookup: CDR1 LGHNT, CDR2 FRNRAP. CDR3 protein: CASGLGTDSRAFF. Here the CDR3 DNA reads TGTGCTAGTGGTTTAGGTACGGACAGTCGAGCTTTCTTT.

V and J are TRBV20-1 and TRBJ1-1; D ambiguous. Germline lookup yields CDR1 DFQATT and CDR2 SNEGSKA (reference sequence). CDR3 length: 11 residues. The ends were cut back, 0 bases at V and 6 bases at J, with 5 bases in the middle. The CDR3: CSARDLAEAFF. CDR3 sequence (DNA): TGCAGTGCTAGAGATCTCGCTGAAGCTTTCTTT.

This chain links TRBV4-1 with TRBJ2-1; the match to TRBD2 covers 7 bases. V was clipped by 3 bases and J by 8 bases; unmatched bases: 13. Per the germline V gene, CDR1 is MGHRA and CDR2 is YSYEKL. The CDR3 covers 16 residues. CDR3 protein: CASSHLSGTVVYEQFF. CDR3 sequence (DNA): TGCGCCAGCAGCCACTTAAGCGGGACTGTCGTCTATGAGCAGTTCTTC.

The J gene is TRBJ2-3, the V gene TRBV27, with TRBD2 identical over 11 bases. The germline gives CDR1 MNHEY, CDR2 SMNVEV (reference sequence). The CDR3 runs to 16 residues. J lost 3 bases, V lost 2 bases, and 4 bases had no gene match. Here the CDR3 reads CASSLRASGGTDTQYF. In DNA form, the CDR3 reads TGTGCCAGCAGTTTACGGGCTAGCGGGGGGACAGATACGCAGTATTTT.

The J gene is TRBJ2-1, the V gene TRBV7-3; 7 nucleotides agree with TRBD1. CDR3 size: 15 residues. V was pared by 5 bases and J by 2 bases, with 6 bases of the junction left unmatched. In germline, CDR1 is SGHTA, CDR2 FQGTGA. For the CDR3, the DNA is TGTGCCAGCAGCACGGACAGGTCCCCCTACAATGAGCAGTTCTTC. This encodes CASSTDRSPYNEQFF.

With respect to this clone: Compared with germline, one end of the junction differs, possibly owing to a read error. The gene calls are TRBV7-7 and TRBJ1-1; 7 nucleotides match TRBD1. The germline V gene has CDR1 SSHAT and CDR2 FNYEAQ (reference sequence). The CDR3 runs 13 residues. The CDR3 is CASSLKQGTEAFF. The CDR3, as DNA: TGTGCTAGCAGCTTAAAACAGGGGACTGAAGCTTTCTTT. Complete variable domain (other parts from reference TRBV7-7 and TRBJ1-1): GAGVSQSPRYKVTKRGQDVTLRCDPISSHATLYWYQQALGQGPEFLTYFNYEAQPDKSGLPSDRFSAERPEGSISTLTIQRTEQRDSAMYRCASSLKQGTEAFFGQGTRLTVV.